This record covers a single TCR beta chain. These data come from a study of tissue T cells after allogeneic stem cell transplantation. Sequenced by immunoSEQ multiplex PCR; TCRdb stores in-frame clones only, minus some. The sample holds fewer than 1,000 clones, around two fifths seen once. The V gene's germline CDR1 is SGHRS and CDR2 YFSETQ. CDR3 length: 12 residues. Trimming shortened V by 0 bases and J by 6 bases, and 7 bases separated the two germline ends. This sample comprised transverse colon tissue, obtained at autopsy. The chain combines TRBV5-1 with TRBJ2-7; D tentatively reads TRBD1 or TRBD2 (5 bases each). This clonotype originated in a female patient aged 40 to 75 with steroid-refractory graft-versus-host disease after an allogeneic stem cell transplant. Some T cells may arise from the graft donor. This CDR3 reads CASSLVGGEQYF. The CDR3 DNA reads as TGCGCCAGCAGCTTGGTTGGGGGCGAGCAGTACTTC. Variable domain in full (rest from reference TRBV5-1 and TRBJ2-7): KAGVTQTPRYLIKTRGQQVTLSCSPISGHRSVSWYQQTPGQGLQFLFEYFSETQRNKGNFPGRFSGRQFSNSRSEMNVSTLELGDSALYLCASSLVGGEQYFGPGTRLTVT.